The 24 T cell receptor beta chains in this list originate from one sample, sequenced in a study of cytomegalovirus exposure and HLA in healthy donors. With 60 Vbeta and 13 Jbeta primers, the PCR was carried out. This table comes from immunoSEQ multiplex PCR, and its TCRdb copy is limited to in-frame clones, with some not included. This table has 180,000 or so clones, roughly 80% appearing once. The sample taken for sequencing was PBMCs. These receptor sequences come from a woman aged 40-49 years in good health and CMV-seropositive.

The V gene is TRBV5-1, the J gene TRBJ2-2; a possible D gene is TRBD2 (6 bases). From germline, CDR1 is SGHRS and CDR2 YFSETQ. V lost 3 bases to trimming and J lost 2 bases, with 20 bases between them. The CDR3 has 18 amino acids. CDR3 loop: CASSSYFWGEANTGELFF. Written as DNA, the CDR3 is TGCGCCAGCAGCTCCTACTTTTGGGGGGAGGCTAACACCGGGGAGCTGTTTTTT. The full variable domain, in which reference TRBV5-1 and TRBJ2-2 provide the parts outside the CDR3, is KAGVTQTPRYLIKTRGQQVTLSCSPISGHRSVSWYQQTPGQGLQFLFEYFSETQRNKGNFPGRFSGRQFSNSRSEMNVSTLELGDSALYLCASSSYFWGEANTGELFFGEGSRLTVL.

The rearrangement joins TRBV6-6 to TRBJ2-7, with 9 bases aligning to TRBD2. Germline assignment: CDR1 MNHNY and CDR2 SVGAGI (reference sequence). This CDR3 has 13 amino acids. J was trimmed by 6 bases and V by 5 bases; bases with no gene match: 5. The CDR3, as DNA: TGTGCCAGCAGTGGGGGACTAGCACGCGAGCAGTACTTC. Protein product: CASSGGLAREQYF.

This clone was found a few times. J is TRBJ1-4 and V is TRBV2, with TRBD1 identical over 7 bases. CDR1 SNHLY and CDR2 FYNNEI come from the germline V gene. V shed 6 bases, J shed 6 bases, and the junction held 4 bases outside the gene matches. This CDR3 is built from 13 residues. Here the CDR3 DNA reads TGTGCCAGCAGCATTGGGACAGATGAAAAACTGTTTTTT. Protein sequence: CASSIGTDEKLFF.

The rearrangement links TRBV15 to TRBJ2-5; D is undetermined. Judging by the DNA end, TRBJ2-7 fits better; the J call may be wrong. The CDR3 sequence is 13 residues long. From germline, CDR1 is LNHNV and CDR2 YYDKDF (reference sequence). DNA of the CDR3: TGTGCCACCAGCAGAGATCCCCGCTACGAGCAGTACTTC. Protein product: CATSRDPRYEQYF.

This chain joins TRBV7-2 and TRBJ2-1; D is possibly TRBD1 (5 bases). Germline assignment: CDR1 SGHTA and CDR2 FQGNSA. The CDR3 covers 16 residues. Between the trimmed V and J ends, which lost 0 bases and 12 bases, there was a span of 21 bases. The CDR3 region has the DNA TGTGCCAGCAGCTTAGCGTCACAGGTCTACAATCAGGGGCAGTTCTTC. It encodes CASSLASQVYNQGQFF.

V and J are TRBV27 and TRBJ1-3, with D possibly matching TRBD1 (6 bases). CDR1 is MNHEY, CDR2 SMNVEV, per germline (reference sequence). The V and J ends lost 6 bases and 6 bases respectively, with 24 bases between them. This CDR3 has 17 residues. The CDR3 sequence is CASSYRVGAGDENTIYF. The CDR3 region has the DNA TGTGCCAGCAGCTACCGGGTCGGGGCAGGGGATGAAAACACCATATATTTT.

The chain combines TRBV9 with TRBJ2-7; D remains ambiguous. In germline, CDR1 is SGDLS, CDR2 YYNGEE. There are 15 residues in the CDR3. Deletions cut 0 bases from V and 0 bases from J, with 10 bases between. Here the CDR3 reads CASSVGLDPSYEQYF. The CDR3 bases are TGTGCCAGCAGCGTAGGGTTAGATCCCTCCTACGAGCAGTACTTC.

The gene calls are TRBV6-6 and TRBJ1-5; perhaps TRBD1 as D (5 bases). Between the trimmed V and J ends, which lost 6 bases and 6 bases, there was a span of 18 bases. The CDR3 is 15 residues long. In germline, CDR1 is MNHNY, CDR2 SVGAGI (reference sequence). CDR3 coding DNA: TGTGCCAGCAGCATCCTGTATAAGGGACTTCAGCCCCAGCATTTT. Protein product: CASSILYKGLQPQHF.

The CDR3 sequence: CASSLVRGRLFDEQFF. Written as DNA, the CDR3 is TGCGCCAGCAGCTTGGTTAGGGGGCGGCTTTTTGATGAGCAGTTCTTC. The chain links TRBV5-1 to TRBJ2-1, with 7 positions matching TRBD1. Germline CDR1 is SGHRS and CDR2 is YFSETQ. Trimming at V came to 0 bases and at J to 8 bases, leaving 11 bases not matched to a gene. The CDR3 has 16 residues.

There are a few counts of this clone. The CDR3 DNA is TGTGCCAGTAGTATCCTACAGGGGGCTCGGGTGACTGAAAAACTGTTTTTT. Amino acid sequence: CASSILQGARVTEKLFF. The chain has TRBV19 and TRBJ1-4; 9 bases match TRBD1. CDR3 length equals 17 residues. V shed 3 bases, J shed 7 bases, and the junction held 12 bases outside the gene matches. From germline, CDR1 is LNHDA and CDR2 SQIVND (reference sequence).

The chain carries TRBV18 and TRBJ1-1; D may be TRBD1 (6 bases). The CDR3 length is 15 residues. Germline V CDR1 and CDR2: KGHSH, LQKENI. With 9 bases removed from V and 1 base from J, the gap between germline ends came to 18 bases. The CDR3 spells CASGQQPGRNTEAFF. CDR3 bases: TGTGCCAGTGGACAGCAGCCTGGGAGGAACACTGAAGCTTTCTTT. Variable domain in full (rest from reference TRBV18 and TRBJ1-1): NAGVMQNPRHLVRRRGQEARLRCSPMKGHSHVYWYRQLPEEGLKFMVYLQKENIIDESGMPKERFSAEFPKEGPSILRIQQVVRGDSAAYFCASGQQPGRNTEAFFGQGTRLTVV.

Concerning this clone: The same CDR3 arises from other DNA sequences in this sample as well. This chain connects TRBV28 to TRBJ2-5; D possibly corresponds to TRBD1 (5 bases). Trimming left V 5 bases short and J 5 bases short, with 12 bases between. The CDR3 covers 13 residues. The germline CDR1 and CDR2 sequences are MDHEN and SYDVKM. CDR3 DNA: TGTGCCAGCAGTCTCCAGGGTCTGGAGACCCAGTACTTC. This codes for CASSLQGLETQYF.

The rearrangement joins TRBV11-2 to TRBJ2-7; 11 bases agree with TRBD2. V was clipped by 3 bases and J by 2 bases; unmatched bases: 3. CDR3 length: 15 amino acids. CDR1 and CDR2 (germline): SGHAT, FQNNGV. The CDR3 sequence is CASSFASGGTYEQYF. The CDR3 nucleotides read TGTGCCAGCAGCTTCGCTAGCGGGGGGACCTACGAGCAGTACTTC.

The chain has TRBV28 and TRBJ1-5; D is possibly TRBD1 (6 bases). CDR3 length: 13 amino acids. Germline CDR1 MDHEN, CDR2 SYDVKM. The V gene lost 10 bases and the J gene lost 4 bases, with 14 bases spanning the gap. The CDR3 protein is CATSRTANQPQHF. CDR3 DNA sequence: TGTGCCACCAGCCGGACAGCTAATCAGCCCCAGCATTTT. Filled out from reference TRBV28 and TRBJ1-5, the complete variable domain reads DVKVTQSSRYLVKRTGEKVFLECVQDMDHENMFWYRQDPGLGLRLIYFSYDVKMKEKGDIPEGYSVSREKKERFSLILESASTNQTSMYLCATSRTANQPQHFGDGTRLSIL.

This clone has a handful of counts. The chain combines TRBV29-1 with TRBJ2-2; tentatively, D is TRBD2 (5 bases). The CDR3 consists of 14 residues. Trimming took 1 base from V and 6 from J, leaving 12 bases between them. Germline V gives CDR1 SQVTM, CDR2 ANQGSEA. CDR3 region: CSVEASRRAGELFF. Here the CDR3 DNA reads TGCAGCGTTGAAGCTAGCCGACGGGCCGGGGAGCTGTTTTTT.

This clone showed up just a few times. The chain uses TRBV10-3 and TRBJ2-5; 8 bases match TRBD2. This CDR3 spans 14 amino acids. The V gene's germline CDR1 is ENHRY and CDR2 SYGVKD. The junction had 5 bases not matched to a gene; V was cut back by 6 bases and J by 2 bases. Here the CDR3 DNA reads TGTGCCATCAGGAGCGGGAGTGAGCAAGAGACCCAGTACTTC. Translation gives CAIRSGSEQETQYF.

V and J are TRBV5-8 and TRBJ2-3, with TRBD1 matching over 7 bases. The CDR3 loop spans 16 amino acids. The germline gives CDR1 SGHTS, CDR2 YDEGEE. V was pared by 2 bases and J by 0 bases, with 6 bases of the junction left unmatched. CDR3 residues: CASSFYRGTSTDTQYF. The CDR3 DNA reads as TGTGCCAGCAGCTTCTACAGGGGCACTAGCACAGATACGCAGTATTTT.

About this clone: One junction end does not reproduce the germline sequence, and a read error may be involved. The chain couples TRBV10-3 to TRBJ1-1; D might be TRBD1 (6 bases). The germline CDR1 and CDR2 sequences are ENHRY and SYGVKD. The CDR3 totals 13 residues. In DNA form, the CDR3 reads TGTGCCATCAGCCCCACAGGGAACCCTGAAGCTTTCTTT. Translated, it gives CAISPTGNPEAFF.

The table lists this clone with a few counts. The J gene is TRBJ1-1, the V gene TRBV15; 7 bases match TRBD1. Germline values: CDR1 LNHNV, CDR2 YYDKDF (reference sequence). V lost 3 bases and J lost 2; bases outside the gene matches: 6. CDR3 length: 15 amino acids. CDR3 protein: CATSSWDSLNTEAFF. CDR3 sequence (DNA): TGTGCCACCAGCAGCTGGGACAGTCTAAACACTGAAGCTTTCTTT.

The chain joins TRBV7-3 to TRBJ2-2, with 9 nucleotides matching TRBD2. Trimming took 6 bases from V and 5 from J; bases not matched to a gene: 4. This CDR3 is 14 amino acids long. The germline V gene has CDR1 SGHTA and CDR2 FQGTGA. The CDR3 DNA reads TGTGCCAGCAGACAGCTAGCGGGGACCGGGGAGCTGTTTTTT. It is translated as CASRQLAGTGELFF.

The chain is built from TRBV7-9 and TRBJ2-7; no clear D gene. Trimming left V 8 bases short and J 5 bases short, with 7 bases between. This CDR3 comprises 10 residues. Germline CDR1 is SEHNR and CDR2 is FQNEAQ (reference sequence). The CDR3 DNA reads as TGTGCCAGCGCTCGCGACGAGCAGTACTTC. It yields the protein CASARDEQYF.

The J gene is TRBJ2-2, the V gene TRBV5-1; 7 positions agree with TRBD1. Trimming removed 2 bases from V and 1 base from J; junction bases left unmatched: 5. This CDR3 contains 16 residues. CDR1 SGHRS and CDR2 YFSETQ come from the germline V gene. The CDR3 sequence is CASSLRTGLNTGELFF. The CDR3, as DNA: TGCGCCAGCAGCTTACGGACAGGTCTGAACACCGGGGAGCTGTTTTTT.

The V and J genes are TRBV6-5 and TRBJ1-3; TRBD1 agrees at 9 bases. V lost 6 bases and J lost 2; bases outside the gene matches: 5. Germline V gives CDR1 MNHEY, CDR2 SVGAGI. This CDR3 is 15 amino acids long. CDR3 sequence reads: CASSPQGAPGNTIYF. The CDR3 region has the DNA TGTGCCAGCAGCCCACAGGGGGCGCCTGGAAACACCATATATTTT.

The rearrangement uses TRBV9 and TRBJ1-2; D perhaps matches TRBD1 (6 bases). V was clipped by 2 bases and J by 7 bases, with 18 bases between them. CDR1 and CDR2 from the germline V gene are SGDLS and YYNGEE. The CDR3 length is 15 residues. The CDR3 is CASSVWDTLSGGYTF. CDR3 nucleotides: TGTGCCAGCAGCGTTTGGGACACACTCTCGGGTGGCTACACCTTC.